This is a list of T cell receptor beta chains from one sample in a study of early T cells in non-severe SARS-CoV-2 infection. From the 5' RACE reads, TCRdb called clonotypes with MiXCR, one entry per CDR3 protein. The sample records fewer than 65,000 distinct CDR3 sequences, roughly a tenth being singletons. What was sequenced was whole blood. The receptors originated from an adult who was a healthcare worker with PCR-confirmed SARS-CoV-2 infection or an uninfected control (not recorded which). Each CDR3 is given with its conserved first and last residue. Each record gives: clone size, J gene, D gene, V gene, CDR3 protein, CDR3 DNA. The D gene is left open where the match is weak. Size values are once, few and many counts, or a class for expanded clones, and some rows have none.

clone_size: many
j_call: TRBJ2-2
d_call: -
v_call: TRBV7-8
cdr3_aa: CASSLAPTGELFF
cdr3_nt: TGTGCCAGCAGCTTAGCGCCCACCGGGGAGCTGTTTTTT

clone_size: -
j_call: TRBJ2-1
d_call: TRBD2
v_call: TRBV12-3/TRBV12-4
cdr3_aa: CASSYRGGDYNEQFF
cdr3_nt: TGTGCCAGCAGTTATCGGGGGGGGGACTACAATGAGCAGTTCTTC

clone_size: many
j_call: TRBJ1-1
d_call: -
v_call: TRBV6-5
cdr3_aa: CASSYSSAVYTEAFF
cdr3_nt: TGTGCCAGCAGTTACTCGTCGGCAGTATACACTGAAGCTTTCTTT

clone_size: many
j_call: TRBJ2-2
d_call: -
v_call: TRBV20-1
cdr3_aa: CSAPRSRTNTGELFF
cdr3_nt: TGCAGTGCTCCCCGGTCCAGAACGAACACCGGGGAGCTGTTTTTT

clone_size: -
j_call: TRBJ1-1
d_call: -
v_call: TRBV12-3/TRBV12-4
cdr3_aa: CASTPGRTTEAFF
cdr3_nt: TGTGCCAGCACTCCCGGGAGGACCACTGAAGCTTTCTTT

clone_size: -
j_call: TRBJ1-1
d_call: -
v_call: TRBV12-3/TRBV12-4
cdr3_aa: CASSFDPGASTEAFF
cdr3_nt: TGTGCCAGCAGTTTTGACCCGGGGGCTAGCACTGAAGCTTTCTTT

clone_size: -
j_call: TRBJ2-2
d_call: -
v_call: TRBV11-2
cdr3_aa: CASSYEKIANTGELFF
cdr3_nt: TGTGCCAGCAGCTATGAAAAAATCGCGAACACCGGGGAGCTGTTTTTT

clone_size: many
j_call: TRBJ1-2
d_call: -
v_call: TRBV7-9
cdr3_aa: CASSLTNSREHYGYTF
cdr3_nt: TGTGCCAGCAGCTTAACAAACTCCAGGGAACACTATGGCTACACCTTC

clone_size: many
j_call: TRBJ2-1
d_call: TRBD2
v_call: TRBV2
cdr3_aa: CASKDGQRGLGEQFF
cdr3_nt: TGTGCCAGCAAAGATGGCCAGCGGGGGTTAGGTGAGCAGTTCTTC

clone_size: -
j_call: TRBJ1-3
d_call: -
v_call: TRBV5-6
cdr3_aa: CASSQIQGSGNTIYF
cdr3_nt: TGTGCCAGCAGCCAAATCCAGGGATCTGGAAACACCATATATTTT

clone_size: few
j_call: TRBJ2-3
d_call: -
v_call: TRBV6-2/TRBV6-3
cdr3_aa: CASSYGNRPSTDTQYF
cdr3_nt: TGTGCCAGCAGTTACGGTAATCGGCCTAGCACAGATACGCAGTATTTT

clone_size: many
j_call: TRBJ1-1
d_call: TRBD1
v_call: TRBV28
cdr3_aa: CASTHPSDRVKAFF
cdr3_nt: TGTGCCAGCACCCACCCGAGTGACAGGGTGAAAGCTTTCTTT

clone_size: -
j_call: TRBJ2-3
d_call: TRBD2
v_call: TRBV7-9
cdr3_aa: CASSSKTGTSITDTQYF
cdr3_nt: TGTGCCAGCAGCTCCAAGACCGGGACTAGCATCACAGATACGCAGTATTTT

clone_size: many
j_call: TRBJ1-2
d_call: TRBD1
v_call: TRBV12-3/TRBV12-4
cdr3_aa: CASSLFGRQGSGYTF
cdr3_nt: TGTGCCAGCAGTTTATTCGGAAGACAGGGCAGTGGCTACACCTTC

clone_size: -
j_call: TRBJ2-1
d_call: TRBD2
v_call: TRBV7-3
cdr3_aa: CASSPGLAAYNEQFF
cdr3_nt: TGTGCCAGCAGCCCCGGACTAGCCGCCTACAATGAGCAGTTCTTC

clone_size: -
j_call: TRBJ2-3
d_call: -
v_call: TRBV30
cdr3_aa: CAWTNQGGPQDTQYF
cdr3_nt: TGTGCCTGGACAAACCAGGGTGGGCCACAGGATACGCAGTATTTT

clone_size: many
j_call: TRBJ2-1
d_call: TRBD1
v_call: TRBV4-1
cdr3_aa: CASSQIWKTGVYYNEQFF
cdr3_nt: TGCGCCAGCAGCCAGATTTGGAAGACAGGGGTTTACTACAATGAGCAGTTCTTC

clone_size: many
j_call: TRBJ1-1
d_call: -
v_call: TRBV10-3
cdr3_aa: CAISEQGGTEAFF
cdr3_nt: TGTGCCATCAGTGAACAGGGCGGGACTGAAGCTTTCTTT

clone_size: many
j_call: TRBJ2-3
d_call: -
v_call: TRBV9
cdr3_aa: CASSVTTDTQYF
cdr3_nt: TGTGCCAGCAGCGTAACTACAGATACGCAGTATTTT

clone_size: -
j_call: TRBJ2-3
d_call: -
v_call: TRBV6-2/TRBV6-3
cdr3_aa: CASRDWPLTDTQYF
cdr3_nt: TGTGCCAGCCGGGACTGGCCCCTCACAGATACGCAGTATTTT

clone_size: few
j_call: TRBJ2-1
d_call: TRBD2
v_call: TRBV6-1
cdr3_aa: CASSKGLAGDEQFF
cdr3_nt: TGTGCCAGCAGTAAAGGACTAGCGGGGGATGAGCAGTTCTTC

clone_size: -
j_call: TRBJ1-6
d_call: -
v_call: TRBV11-2
cdr3_aa: CASSPDYYNSPLHF
cdr3_nt: TGTGCCAGCAGCCCTGACTACTATAATTCACCCCTCCACTTT

clone_size: many
j_call: TRBJ1-2
d_call: -
v_call: TRBV6-6
cdr3_aa: CASSLGLNYGYTF
cdr3_nt: TGTGCCAGCAGTTTGGGTCTAAACTATGGCTACACCTTC